This entry describes one TCR beta chain. Its specific antigen is unknown. No clone much larger than this one lies a single base away; base qualities are absent. The High Capacity cDNA Reverse Transcription Kit was used to reverse transcribe all of the isolated RNA, meaning that expressed TCRB transcripts were what got sequenced. Survey-depth immunoSEQ sequencing was performed on stem cell-like memory T cell samples, with an average of around 970,000 total reads per sample. Sorted cells were lysed in RLT buffer and RNA was extracted with DNase-treated RNeasy Micro or Mini kits, depending on cell number. To prevent cross-contamination, every cell subset was processed on its own, while patient and healthy donor samples were processed together. Using the immunoSEQ multiplex PCR, TCRB sequences were amplified from cDNA into 87-bp fragments spanning the CDR3 region. The amplicons were sequenced using the Illumina HiSeq platform. Per the authors' processing: PCR bias was computationally corrected using synthetic template baselines, reads within Hamming distance 2 were collapsed, and singletons that could not be merged were discarded. Reads were aligned against IMGT so that V, D and J genes, CDR3 length and insertions or deletions at six rearrangement sites could be assigned. Clonotype counts were normalized to sorted cell number within each subset before computing true diversity and Gini coefficients with the tcR R package. The overlap coefficient, calculated on TCRB nucleotide sequences, was used to quantify repertoire sharing. TCRdb retrieved this table from immuneACCESS and kept in-frame rearrangements only. Not all clones are present; in checked studies, unresolved V genes account for under half, and no reason is known for the remainder. That table gives V, J and clone size, and the DNA gave D and trimming. This sample is represented by tens of thousands of clones; around 32% of them were singletons. About 0.42% of the sample is held by the ten biggest clonotypes.

Each donor gave one peripheral blood draw, averaging approximately 0.12 L, which was collected into heparinised tubes. A BD FACSAria II and a panel including CD45RO, CCR7, CD25, CD127, CD95 and CD27 were used to sort naive, central memory, regulatory and stem cell-like memory CD4+ T cells. Purity was above 95% for every sorted population. PBMCs were isolated immediately by Lymphoprep density gradient centrifugation and stained directly without culture. So that batch effects would be minimized, each experiment stained and sorted samples in pairs, pairing one healthy donor with one patient. This sample is drawn from a study of beta chain features in type 1 diabetes (dated by TCRdb to the late 2010s). Regarding the research as a whole: Patients and healthy donors did not differ in mean age, gender distribution, total cell number or subset yield. A total of around 110,000,000 sorted cells were examined across all samples, and RNA yield correlated strongly with the number of cells per subset. The study compared the TCRB repertoires of sorted circulating CD4+ T cell subsets in recently diagnosed type 1 diabetes patients with those in matched healthy donors. Regulatory and stem cell-like memory subsets were obtained from only 8 patients and about eight healthy donors, while naive and central memory subsets were obtained from all 28 donors. Results and caveats for the whole study, not just this receptor: PCR might favor shorter templates, but patient and control samples were amplified and corrected together, so any skew would affect both groups equally. At VDJ recombination sites, patients with type 1 diabetes made fewer insertions and deleted more nucleotides, a pattern implying thymic rearrangement abnormalities. In all four CD4+ subsets, TCRB CDR3 length was moderately but significantly shorter in type 1 diabetes patients. Naive, central memory and regulatory TCRB repertoires appeared more similar among patients than among healthy donors. Because cDNA was sequenced instead of genomic DNA, activated cells with high expression could be over-represented, although the groups did not differ in activation or CD3 levels. Only small numbers of individuals were included in the HLA sub-analyses, which left unresolved whether HLA type had any influence on TCRB rearrangement.

In the germline V gene, CDR1 corresponds to ENHRY and CDR2 to SYGVKD. Clipping removes 4 bases from V and 1 base from J, with 9 as the unmatched junction base count. Measured from the cysteine to the phenylalanine, the CDR3 is 16 residues long. Kept here is only the CDR3 DNA, which spans 48 bases and is read in frame from base 1. Sequencing was done on a sample of stem cell memory CD4+ T cells from blood. The meaning of the sample's cell subset or site label: stem cell-like memory CD4+ T cells. The receptor was derived from a woman between 18 and 30 years old in good health. The chain links TRBV10-3 with TRBJ1-1, with 7 bases matching TRBD1. The nucleotide sequence reads as follows: TGTGCCATCAGTGCTAGACAGGGAAGGGGGAACACTGAAGCTTTCTTT. Its protein reads: CAISARQGRGNTEAFF.